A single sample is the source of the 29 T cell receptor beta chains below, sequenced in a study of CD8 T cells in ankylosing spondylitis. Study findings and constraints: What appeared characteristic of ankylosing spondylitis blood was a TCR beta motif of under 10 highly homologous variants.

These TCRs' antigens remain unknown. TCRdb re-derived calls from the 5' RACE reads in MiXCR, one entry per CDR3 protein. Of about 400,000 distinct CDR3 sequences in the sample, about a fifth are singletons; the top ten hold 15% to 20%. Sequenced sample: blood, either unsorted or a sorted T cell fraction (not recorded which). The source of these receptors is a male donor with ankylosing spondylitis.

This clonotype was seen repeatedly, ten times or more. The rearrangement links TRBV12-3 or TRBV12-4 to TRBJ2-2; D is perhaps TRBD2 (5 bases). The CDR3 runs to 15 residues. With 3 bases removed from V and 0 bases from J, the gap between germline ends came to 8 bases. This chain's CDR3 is CASSFGVANTGELFF. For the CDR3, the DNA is TGTGCCAGCAGTTTCGGGGTGGCGAACACCGGGGAGCTGTTTTTT.

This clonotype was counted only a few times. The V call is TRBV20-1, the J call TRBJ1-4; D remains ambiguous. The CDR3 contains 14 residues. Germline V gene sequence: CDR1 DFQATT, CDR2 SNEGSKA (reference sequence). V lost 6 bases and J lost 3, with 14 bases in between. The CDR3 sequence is CSASGVLPNEKLFF. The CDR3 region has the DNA TGCAGTGCCTCCGGCGTTCTCCCTAATGAAAAACTGTTTTTT.

This CDR3 reads CSARDGSRSSYNEQFF. In DNA, the CDR3 is TGCAGTGCTAGAGATGGTAGTCGAAGCTCCTACAATGAGCAGTTCTTC. The chain combines TRBV20-1 with TRBJ2-1; D remains unclear. This CDR3 region has 16 residues. Germline assignment: CDR1 DFQATT and CDR2 SNEGSKA (reference sequence). V shed 0 bases and J shed 0 bases, with 12 bases lying between them.

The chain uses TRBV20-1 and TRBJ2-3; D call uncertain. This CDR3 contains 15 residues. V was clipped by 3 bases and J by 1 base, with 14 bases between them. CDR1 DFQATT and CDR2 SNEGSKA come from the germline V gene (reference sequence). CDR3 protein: CSASPQAFGTDTQYF. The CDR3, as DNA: TGCAGTGCTAGTCCCCAGGCCTTCGGCACAGATACGCAGTATTTT.

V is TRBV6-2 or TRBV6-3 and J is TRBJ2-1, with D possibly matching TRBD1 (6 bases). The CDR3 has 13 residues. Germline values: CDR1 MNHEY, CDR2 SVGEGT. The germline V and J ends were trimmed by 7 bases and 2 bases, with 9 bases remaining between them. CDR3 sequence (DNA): TGTGCCAGCAAGGCAGGGGCCTACAATGAGCAGTTCTTC. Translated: CASKAGAYNEQFF.

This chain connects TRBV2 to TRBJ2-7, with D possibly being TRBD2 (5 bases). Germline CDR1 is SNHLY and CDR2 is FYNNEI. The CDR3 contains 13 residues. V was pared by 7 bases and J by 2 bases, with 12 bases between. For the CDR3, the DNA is TGTGCCAGCAATAGACACGGGACCTACGAGCAGTACTTC. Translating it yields CASNRHGTYEQYF.

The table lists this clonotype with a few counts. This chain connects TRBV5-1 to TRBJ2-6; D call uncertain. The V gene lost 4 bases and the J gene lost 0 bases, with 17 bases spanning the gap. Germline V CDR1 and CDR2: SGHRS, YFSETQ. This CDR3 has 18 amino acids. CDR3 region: CASSPASPTSSGANVLTF. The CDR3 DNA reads TGCGCCAGCAGCCCAGCGTCCCCCACGAGCTCTGGGGCCAACGTCCTGACTTTC.

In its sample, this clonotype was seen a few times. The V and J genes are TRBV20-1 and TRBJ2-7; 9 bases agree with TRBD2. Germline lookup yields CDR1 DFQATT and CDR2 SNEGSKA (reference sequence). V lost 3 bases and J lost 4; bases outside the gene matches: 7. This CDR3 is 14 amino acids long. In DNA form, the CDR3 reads TGCAGTGCTAGCTCGCTAGCGGGAACTTACGAGCAGTACTTC. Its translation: CSASSLAGTYEQYF.

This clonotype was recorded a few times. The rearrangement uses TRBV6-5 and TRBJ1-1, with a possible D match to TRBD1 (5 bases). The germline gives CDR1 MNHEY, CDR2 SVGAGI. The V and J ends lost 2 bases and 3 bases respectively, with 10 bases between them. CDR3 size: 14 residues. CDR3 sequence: CASSYGAGDTEAFF. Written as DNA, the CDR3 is TGTGCCAGCAGTTACGGCGCGGGGGACACTGAAGCTTTCTTT.

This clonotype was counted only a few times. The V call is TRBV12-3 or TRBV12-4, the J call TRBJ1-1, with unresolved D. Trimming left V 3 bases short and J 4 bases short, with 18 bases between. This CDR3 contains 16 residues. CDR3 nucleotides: TGTGCCAGCAGTTTGCGGCAAACTCTACTAGGCACTGAAGCTTTCTTT. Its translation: CASSLRQTLLGTEAFF.

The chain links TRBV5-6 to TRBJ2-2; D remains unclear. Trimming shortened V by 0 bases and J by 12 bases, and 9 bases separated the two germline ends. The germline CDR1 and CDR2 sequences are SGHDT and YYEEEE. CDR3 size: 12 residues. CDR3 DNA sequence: TGTGCCAGCAGCTTGGCCCATCGCCAGCTGTTTTTT. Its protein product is CASSLAHRQLFF.

Here the CDR3 DNA reads TGTGCCAGCAGCCCGTCTCGACTAGCGGGAGGCGGTAGCTCCTACGAGCAGTACTTC. It is translated as CASSPSRLAGGGSSYEQYF. The V gene is TRBV3-1, the J gene TRBJ2-7, with 13 positions matching TRBD2. The CDR3 runs to 19 residues. In germline, CDR1 is LGHDT, CDR2 YNNKEL (reference sequence). V lost 4 bases to trimming and J lost 0 bases; unmatched junction nucleotides: 12.

For the CDR3, the DNA is TGTGCCAGCAGCTTAACTAGCGGGAGGGCTATGAATGAGCAGTTCTTC. It encodes CASSLTSGRAMNEQFF. This rearrangement joins TRBV7-2 to TRBJ2-1, with TRBD2 identical over 13 bases. Looked up from germline, CDR1 is SGHTA and CDR2 is FQGNSA. This CDR3 region has 16 residues. J was trimmed by 7 bases and V by 2 bases; bases with no gene match: 5.

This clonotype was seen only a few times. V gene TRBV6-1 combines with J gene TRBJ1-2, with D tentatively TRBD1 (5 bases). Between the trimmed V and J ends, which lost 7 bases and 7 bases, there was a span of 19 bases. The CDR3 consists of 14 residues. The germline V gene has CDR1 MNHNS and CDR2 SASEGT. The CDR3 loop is CASTKWQGGGGYTF. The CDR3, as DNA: TGTGCCAGCACCAAGTGGCAGGGCGGTGGTGGCTACACCTTC.

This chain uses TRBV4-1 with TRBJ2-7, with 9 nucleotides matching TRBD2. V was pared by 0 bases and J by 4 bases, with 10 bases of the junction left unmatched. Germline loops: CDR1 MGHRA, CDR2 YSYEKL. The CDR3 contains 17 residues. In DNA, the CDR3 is TGCGCCAGCAGCCAAGATCCGACTAGCGGAATGAGGTACGAGCAGTACTTC. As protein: CASSQDPTSGMRYEQYF.

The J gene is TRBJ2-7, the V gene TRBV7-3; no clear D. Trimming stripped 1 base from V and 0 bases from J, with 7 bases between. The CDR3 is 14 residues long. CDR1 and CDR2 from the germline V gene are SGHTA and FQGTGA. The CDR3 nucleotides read TGTGCCAGCAGCTTAATCGGCTTCTCCTACGAGCAGTACTTC. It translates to CASSLIGFSYEQYF.

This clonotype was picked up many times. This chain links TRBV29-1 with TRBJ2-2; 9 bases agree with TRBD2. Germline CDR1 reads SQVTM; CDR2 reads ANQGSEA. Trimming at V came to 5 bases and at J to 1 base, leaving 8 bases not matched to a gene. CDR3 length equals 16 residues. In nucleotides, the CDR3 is TGCAGCGTTCTAGCTAGCGGGGTGGTGAACACCGGGGAGCTGTTTTTT. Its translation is CSVLASGVVNTGELFF.

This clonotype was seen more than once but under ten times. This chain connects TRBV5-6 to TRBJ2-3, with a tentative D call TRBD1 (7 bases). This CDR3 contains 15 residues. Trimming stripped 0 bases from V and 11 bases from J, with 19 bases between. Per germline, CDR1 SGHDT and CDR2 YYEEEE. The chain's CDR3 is CASSLGQGGYGGQYF. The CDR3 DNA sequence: TGTGCCAGCAGCTTGGGGCAGGGGGGCTACGGAGGGCAGTATTTT. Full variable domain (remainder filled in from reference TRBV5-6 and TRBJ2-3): DAGVTQSPTHLIKTRGQQVTLRCSPKSGHDTVSWYQQALGQGPQFIFQYYEEEERQRGNFPDRFSGHQFPNYSSELNVNALLLGDSALYLCASSLGQGGYGGQYFGPGTRLTVL.

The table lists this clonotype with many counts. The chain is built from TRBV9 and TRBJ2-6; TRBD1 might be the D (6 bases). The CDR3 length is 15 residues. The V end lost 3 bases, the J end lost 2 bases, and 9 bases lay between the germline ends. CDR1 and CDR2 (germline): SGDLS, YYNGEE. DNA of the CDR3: TGTGCCAGCAGCGCAAACAGGGCTGGGGCCAACGTCCTGACTTTC. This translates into CASSANRAGANVLTF. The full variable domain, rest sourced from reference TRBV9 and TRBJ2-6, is DSGVTQTPKHLITATGQRVTLRCSPRSGDLSVYWYQQSLDQGLQFLIQYYNGEERAKGNILERFSAQQFPDLHSELNLSSLELGDSALYFCASSANRAGANVLTFGAGSRLTVL.

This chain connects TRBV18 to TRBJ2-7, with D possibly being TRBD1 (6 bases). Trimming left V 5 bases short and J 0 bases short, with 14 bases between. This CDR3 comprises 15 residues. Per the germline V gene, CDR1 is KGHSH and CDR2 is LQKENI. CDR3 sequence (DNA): TGTGCCAGCTCAAGCAGGACAGTGAGCTCCTACGAGCAGTACTTC. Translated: CASSSRTVSSYEQYF.

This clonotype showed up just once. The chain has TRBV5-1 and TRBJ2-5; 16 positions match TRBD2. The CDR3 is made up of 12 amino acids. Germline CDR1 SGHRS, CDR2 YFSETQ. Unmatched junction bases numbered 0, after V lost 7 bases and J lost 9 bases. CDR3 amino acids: CASGTSGRAQYF. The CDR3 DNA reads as TGCGCCAGCGGGACTAGCGGGAGGGCCCAGTACTTC.

Here the CDR3 reads CASSRTLTYEQYF. The CDR3 DNA follows: TGTGCCAGCAGTCGGACACTCACCTACGAGCAGTACTTC. The chain joins TRBV6-1 to TRBJ2-7; a possible D gene is TRBD1 (5 bases). CDR3 length: 13 amino acids. Germline values: CDR1 MNHNS, CDR2 SASEGT. Trimming pared 5 bases from V and 2 bases from J, leaving 10 bases between.

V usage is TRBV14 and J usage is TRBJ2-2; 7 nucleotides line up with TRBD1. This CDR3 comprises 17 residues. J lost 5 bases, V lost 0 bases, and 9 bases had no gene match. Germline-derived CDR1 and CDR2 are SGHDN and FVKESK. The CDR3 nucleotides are TGTGCCAGCAGCCAAGATCGGAGCAGGGGGTTAACCGGGGAGCTGTTTTTT. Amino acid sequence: CASSQDRSRGLTGELFF.

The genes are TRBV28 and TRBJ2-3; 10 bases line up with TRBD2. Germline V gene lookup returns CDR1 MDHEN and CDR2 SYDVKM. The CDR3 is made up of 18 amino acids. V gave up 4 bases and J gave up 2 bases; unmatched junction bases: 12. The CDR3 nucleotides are TGTGCCAGCAGTTCCTCTTCACTAGCGGGACGATACACAGATACGCAGTATTTT. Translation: CASSSSSLAGRYTDTQYF.

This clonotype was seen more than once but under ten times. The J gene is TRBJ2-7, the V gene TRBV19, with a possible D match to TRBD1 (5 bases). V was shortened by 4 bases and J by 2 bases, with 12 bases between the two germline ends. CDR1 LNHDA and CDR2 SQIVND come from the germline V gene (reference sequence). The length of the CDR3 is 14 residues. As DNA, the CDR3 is TGTGCCAGTAGTACTTCACAGGCCGCCTACGAGCAGTACTTC. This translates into CASSTSQAAYEQYF.

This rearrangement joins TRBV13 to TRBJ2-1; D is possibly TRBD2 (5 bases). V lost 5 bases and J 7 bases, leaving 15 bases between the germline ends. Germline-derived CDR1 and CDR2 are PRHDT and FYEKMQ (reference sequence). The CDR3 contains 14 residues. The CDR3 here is CASSLFRTQNEQFF. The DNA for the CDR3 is TGTGCCAGCAGCCTCTTCCGGACTCAGAATGAGCAGTTCTTC.

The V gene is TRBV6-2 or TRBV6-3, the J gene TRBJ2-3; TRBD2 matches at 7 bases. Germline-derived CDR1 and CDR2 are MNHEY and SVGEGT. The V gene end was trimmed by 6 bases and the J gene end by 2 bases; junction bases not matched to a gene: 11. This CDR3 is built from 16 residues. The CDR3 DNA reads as TGTGCCAGCAGCTTTGCTAGCGGTCTTTTCACAGATACGCAGTATTTT. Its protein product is CASSFASGLFTDTQYF.

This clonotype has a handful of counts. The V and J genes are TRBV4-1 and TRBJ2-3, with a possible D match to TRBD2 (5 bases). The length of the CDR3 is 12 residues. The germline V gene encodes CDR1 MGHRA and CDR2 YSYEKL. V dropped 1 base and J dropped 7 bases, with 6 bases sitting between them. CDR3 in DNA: TGCGCCAGCAGCCAAGGAGGGAATACGCAGTATTTT. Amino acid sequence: CASSQGGNTQYF.

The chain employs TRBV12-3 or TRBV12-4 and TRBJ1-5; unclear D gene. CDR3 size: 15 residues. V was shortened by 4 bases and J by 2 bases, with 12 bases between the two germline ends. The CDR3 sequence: CASSSTVVRNQPQHF. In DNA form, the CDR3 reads TGTGCCAGCAGTTCAACAGTAGTCCGCAATCAGCCCCAGCATTTT.